The rows below give T cell receptor beta chains drawn from one sample of a study of T-cell memory formation after mild COVID-19. TCRdb re-analysed the 5' RACE reads in MiXCR, keeping a single row per CDR3 protein. The sample holds around 200,000 distinct CDR3 sequences, approximately 10% seen once. The sample comprised PBMCs or a T cell subset sorted from them (not recorded which). The receptors originated from a man in his late teens or twenties who had mild COVID-19 (a few samples of this study predate the infection). Cell type and time point are not known. Both conserved end residues are part of each CDR3. D genes are given only for firm matches. Size is stated for part of the rows, as once, few or many counts, or as a class when the clone is expanded.

few	TRBV5-6	NA	TRBJ2-7	TGTGCCAGCAGCTTGCAGGGAGCCTACGGGCAGTACTTC	CASSLQGAYGQYF
few	TRBV4-3	NA	TRBJ1-2	TGCGCCAGCAGCCAAGAACCCCGGGCCGGCTACACCTTC	CASSQEPRAGYTF
few	TRBV29-1	NA	TRBJ1-2	TGCAGCGTTGAAGAGGAGGACTATGGCTACACCTTC	CSVEEEDYGYTF
few	TRBV10-3	NA	TRBJ1-1	TGTGCCATCAGCGGGAGGGAGGGGAACACTGAAGCTTTCTTT	CAISGREGNTEAFF
NA	TRBV5-1	TRBD1	TRBJ1-2	TGCGCCAGCAGCTTGGGACAGGGGGCGGAAGGCTACACCTTC	CASSLGQGAEGYTF
few	TRBV4-3	TRBD2	TRBJ2-3	TGCGCCAGCGCGGCTAGCGGGCCTAGGGATACGCAGTATTTT	CASAASGPRDTQYF
many	TRBV4-1	NA	TRBJ2-1	TGCGCCAGCAGCCAAGATCAGGGGACCTACAATGAGCAGTTCTTC	CASSQDQGTYNEQFF
many	TRBV7-9	NA	TRBJ2-1	TGTGCCAGCAGCTTAGTCTTATCAACAGAGGAGTTCTTC	CASSLVLSTEEFF
many	TRBV5-1	NA	TRBJ2-3	TGCGCCAGCAGCTCCCCTGGGGGCGATACGCAGTATTTT	CASSSPGGDTQYF
few	TRBV20-1	NA	TRBJ2-2	TGCAGTGCTCGGTCAGGGTCCGGGGAGCTGTTTTTT	CSARSGSGELFF
many	TRBV18	NA	TRBJ2-3	TGTGCCAGCTCCCCTCGGGCAGGGCGTGAAGATACGCAGTATTTT	CASSPRAGREDTQYF
few	TRBV11-2	TRBD2	TRBJ2-3	TGTGCCAGCAGCCACCGGGTAGCGGGGGTGGATACGCAGTATTTT	CASSHRVAGVDTQYF
NA	TRBV20-1	NA	TRBJ2-5	TGCAGTGTTTCGTTCCAAGAGACCCAGTACTTC	CSVSFQETQYF
few	TRBV24-1	NA	TRBJ2-5	TGTGCCACCAGTGGGGGGCACCAAGAGACCCAGTACTTC	CATSGGHQETQYF
NA	TRBV7-8	NA	TRBJ2-1	TGTGCCAGCAGCTCCTACAGGGTTAGCTCCTACAATGAGCAGTTCTTC	CASSSYRVSSYNEQFF
few	TRBV4-1	TRBD1	TRBJ2-3	TGCGCCAGCAGCCAAGATGGGACAGGGGACCCAGATACGCAGTATTTT	CASSQDGTGDPDTQYF
NA	TRBV5-1	NA	TRBJ2-3	TGCGCCAGCAGCGTGACCCAAACAGATACGCAGTATTTT	CASSVTQTDTQYF
many	TRBV12-3/TRBV12-4	TRBD2	TRBJ2-1	TGTGCCAGCAGTTTCCGGGGTGGCGGGGGGCATGAGCAGTTCTTC	CASSFRGGGGHEQFF
once	TRBV6-5	NA	TRBJ1-6	TGTGCCAGCAGTTACTCGAGTCAGGGGAATTCACCCCTCCACTTT	CASSYSSQGNSPLHF
NA	TRBV6-2/TRBV6-3	NA	TRBJ2-3	TGTGCCAGCAGTTCCCGACGGGACCTCACAGATACGCAGTATTTT	CASSSRRDLTDTQYF
NA	TRBV10-2	NA	TRBJ2-1	TGCGCCAGCAGTGACCTGGGTCTTTACAATGAGCAGTTCTTC	CASSDLGLYNEQFF
few	TRBV7-9	NA	TRBJ1-1	TGTGCCAGCAGCTTGGGGGGCAGTGGGAGTGAAGCTTTCTTT	CASSLGGSGSEAFF
NA	TRBV20-1	NA	TRBJ1-3	TGCAGTGCCAATAGACGTGTCCCGTGGGCTGGAAACACCATATATTTT	CSANRRVPWAGNTIYF
few	TRBV7-2	NA	TRBJ2-4	TGTGCCAGCAGCTTAGGCTACGGGAACCCCCAGTACTTC	CASSLGYGNPQYF
few	TRBV5-1	NA	TRBJ2-1	TGCGCCAGCAGTTGGGGGACCCGGGACAATGAGCAGTTCTTC	CASSWGTRDNEQFF
few	TRBV7-2	NA	TRBJ2-3	TGTGCCAGCAGCTTATTGGGGCGCACAGATACGCAGTATTTT	CASSLLGRTDTQYF
NA	TRBV3-1	NA	TRBJ2-7	TGTGCCAGCAGCCAATGGCTAGAAAGCTACGAGCAGTACTTC	CASSQWLESYEQYF
few	TRBV4-2	TRBD2	TRBJ2-5	TGTGCCAGCAGCCCCCCCCGCGCGGGGGGGGAGGAGACCCAGTACTTC	CASSPPRAGGEETQYF
NA	TRBV7-2	TRBD2	TRBJ2-5	TGTGCCAGCAGCGGCCAAGCGGGGGGCCTGGAGACCCAGTACTTC	CASSGQAGGLETQYF
NA	TRBV7-3	NA	TRBJ2-3	TGTGCCAGCAGCCAACGAGAAGGGCGTGGTGGCACAGATACGCAGTATTTT	CASSQREGRGGTDTQYF
few	TRBV10-3	NA	TRBJ2-7	TGTGCCATCAGCCGGCCGAGCTCCTACGAGCAGTACTTC	CAISRPSSYEQYF
few	TRBV4-1	TRBD2	TRBJ2-2	TGCGCCAGCAGCCCGACCCGGACTAGCGGGGGGAAAGTCAACGGGGAGCTGTTTTTT	CASSPTRTSGGKVNGELFF
many	TRBV5-6	NA	TRBJ1-6	TGTGCCAGCAGCTACTTTAACAGAAGATCACCCCTCCACTTT	CASSYFNRRSPLHF
few	TRBV7-2	NA	TRBJ2-1	TGTGCCAGCAGCTTATGGGGAACCAGCAATGAGCAGTTCTTC	CASSLWGTSNEQFF
few	TRBV10-1	NA	TRBJ2-3	TGCGCCAGCAGGGACGGACTGACGAGCACAGATACGCAGTATTTT	CASRDGLTSTDTQYF
NA	TRBV10-3	NA	TRBJ2-1	TGTGCCATCAGTGTTGGAGGGGGCAGGGGAGACAATGAGCAGTTCTTC	CAISVGGGRGDNEQFF
few	TRBV4-2	NA	TRBJ2-4	TGTGCCAGCAGCCAAGGGGGGTTAGCCAAAAACATTCAGTACTTC	CASSQGGLAKNIQYF
NA	TRBV7-2	NA	TRBJ1-6	TGTGCCAGCAGCCTAGAACGGGATTCACCCATCCACTTT	CASSLERDSPIHF
many	TRBV11-2	TRBD2	TRBJ2-3	TGTGCCAGCAGCGCCGCTAGCGGGGGGGGCTTGGGCACAGATACGCAGTATTTT	CASSAASGGGLGTDTQYF
few	TRBV7-9	NA	TRBJ1-1	TGTGCCAGCAAAGGGCAGAACACTGAAGCTTTCTTT	CASKGQNTEAFF
few	TRBV10-3	NA	TRBJ1-1	TGTGCCTCAACGGGCAGGTCGAAGAACACTGAAGCTTTCTTT	CASTGRSKNTEAFF
NA	TRBV7-2	NA	TRBJ2-6	TGTGCCAGCAGCTTAAGGCCCCGCTCGATGGGGGCTGGGGCCAACGTCCTGACTTTC	CASSLRPRSMGAGANVLTF
few	TRBV10-3	TRBD1	TRBJ2-3	TGTGCCATCAGAGACAGGGGCCCTGGGACAGATACGCAGTATTTT	CAIRDRGPGTDTQYF
NA	TRBV6-2/TRBV6-3	NA	TRBJ1-3	TGTGCCAGCGTCGTGGGGGCGCCTGGAAACACCATATATTTT	CASVVGAPGNTIYF
few	TRBV2	TRBD1	TRBJ2-7	TGTGCCAGCAGTGGGACAGGCTCCTACGAGCAGTACTTC	CASSGTGSYEQYF
few	TRBV30	NA	TRBJ2-2	TGTGCCTGGAGGGACCGGGATAGGAACACCGGGGAGCTGTTTTTT	CAWRDRDRNTGELFF